These 25 T cell receptor beta chains originate from one sample sequenced in a study of T-cell memory formation after mild COVID-19. From the 5' RACE reads, TCRdb called clonotypes with MiXCR, one entry per CDR3 protein. The table records 410,000 or so distinct CDR3 sequences, around a quarter of them present only once. The sequencing sample was made of PBMCs or a T cell subset sorted from them (not recorded which). These TCRs come from an adult woman who had mild COVID-19 (a few samples of this study predate the infection). Cell type and time point are not known.

The chain uses TRBV5-1 and TRBJ1-1; 7 nucleotides match TRBD1. This CDR3 is 12 amino acids long. The trim removed 2 bases at V and 11 bases at J, leaving 6 bases unmatched. The germline gives CDR1 SGHRS, CDR2 YFSETQ. CDR3 DNA sequence: TGCGCCAGCAGCTTACAAGGACAGGACGCTTTCTTT. It yields the protein CASSLQGQDAFF.

This chain uses TRBV9 with TRBJ2-2; no reliable D call. Germline assignment: CDR1 SGDLS and CDR2 YYNGEE. The CDR3 runs 12 residues. V was trimmed by 2 bases and J by 6 bases, leaving 5 bases between them. The CDR3 coding sequence is TGTGCCAGCAGCGTGGTGCCCGGGGAGCTGTTTTTT. Protein: CASSVVPGELFF.

In its sample, this clonotype was seen a few times. The J gene is TRBJ1-5, the V gene TRBV12-3 or TRBV12-4; TRBD1 matches 8 bases. With V trimmed by 2 bases and J by 6 bases, 9 bases remained unmatched. The CDR3 sequence is 16 residues long. CDR3 in amino acids: CASSLWGQGAAQPQHF. The CDR3 nucleotides are TGTGCCAGCAGTTTATGGGGGCAGGGGGCCGCTCAGCCCCAGCATTTT.

The rearrangement links TRBV29-1 to TRBJ2-3; D is perhaps TRBD2 (5 bases). V gave up 4 bases and J gave up 6 bases, with 8 bases separating them. CDR1 is SQVTM, CDR2 ANQGSEA, per germline. This CDR3 is built from 11 residues. The CDR3 DNA reads as TGCAGCGTTGTGGTAGCGGATACGCAGTATTTT. This encodes CSVVVADTQYF.

This clonotype was detected many times. This chain uses TRBV3-1 with TRBJ2-4, with 7 nucleotides matching TRBD2. CDR1 LGHDT and CDR2 YNNKEL come from the germline V gene (reference sequence). The CDR3 is made up of 18 amino acids. The junction had 12 bases not matched to a gene; V was cut back by 4 bases and J by 0 bases. CDR3 residues: CASSPGVWGGVAKNIQYF. The CDR3, as DNA: TGTGCCAGCAGCCCCGGCGTGTGGGGGGGGGTAGCCAAAAACATTCAGTACTTC.

This chain connects TRBV6-5 to TRBJ2-7, with 10 nucleotides matching TRBD1. The CDR3 covers 15 residues. With 5 bases clipped from V and 4 bases from J, the junction kept 8 bases outside the gene matches. Per the germline V gene, CDR1 is MNHEY and CDR2 is SVGAGI. The CDR3 spells CASSRTPGQGYEQYF. For the CDR3, the DNA is TGTGCCAGCAGTCGGACACCGGGACAGGGGTACGAGCAGTACTTC.

The chain has TRBV11-2 and TRBJ2-3; the match to TRBD2 covers 8 bases. The germline V gene encodes CDR1 SGHAT and CDR2 FQNNGV. With V trimmed by 1 base and J by 7 bases, 7 bases remained unmatched. The CDR3 is 15 amino acids. As DNA, the CDR3 is TGTGCCAGCAGCTTAGGGGGGACTAGGGGCCATACGCAGTATTTT. It encodes CASSLGGTRGHTQYF.

The genes are TRBV7-8 and TRBJ2-1, with no clear D. The V end lost 2 bases, the J end lost 0 bases, and 11 bases lay between the germline ends. There are 16 residues in the CDR3. Germline CDR1 reads SGHVS; CDR2 reads FQNEAQ. CDR3 coding DNA: TGTGCCAGCAGCTTATCAGTCCTGAGCTCCTACAATGAGCAGTTCTTC. Translated: CASSLSVLSSYNEQFF.

The rearrangement uses TRBV7-9 and TRBJ2-7; the D is unclear. Trimming left V 1 base short and J 3 bases short, with 10 bases between. CDR3 length equals 14 residues. Germline V gene lookup returns CDR1 SEHNR and CDR2 FQNEAQ (reference sequence). The CDR3 here is CASSLEVMGYEQYF. In DNA, the CDR3 is TGTGCCAGCAGCTTAGAGGTAATGGGCTACGAGCAGTACTTC.

The chain combines TRBV4-2 with TRBJ2-7, with D tentatively TRBD2 (5 bases). Trimming removed 0 bases at V and 2 bases at J, with 17 bases between. Germline CDR1 LGHNA, CDR2 YNFKEQ. The CDR3 has 17 amino acids. The CDR3 DNA sequence: TGTGCCAGCAGCCAAGATAGTGGCGGGTCGAATCCCTACGAGCAGTACTTC. As protein: CASSQDSGGSNPYEQYF.

The rearrangement uses TRBV20-1 and TRBJ1-1; TRBD1 is a possible D gene (6 bases). Germline assignment: CDR1 DFQATT and CDR2 SNEGSKA (reference sequence). The CDR3 length is 14 residues. V lost 5 bases to trimming and J lost 6 bases, with 19 bases between them. CDR3 in amino acids: CSASMGHLSSEAFF. The CDR3 DNA sequence: TGCAGTGCTTCTATGGGACATTTGAGCTCTGAAGCTTTCTTT.

The chain carries TRBV5-4 and TRBJ2-1; D not resolved. V shed 0 bases and J shed 7 bases, with 20 bases lying between them. The CDR3 is 17 residues long. Germline V gene lookup returns CDR1 SGHNT and CDR2 YYREEE (reference sequence). CDR3 sequence: CASSLGGFSQGWNEQFF. The CDR3 nucleotides are TGTGCCAGCAGCTTGGGGGGATTTAGCCAAGGGTGGAATGAGCAGTTCTTC.

This clonotype appeared a few times. Here the CDR3 reads CASSSGGAELFF. CDR3 DNA sequence: TGTGCCAGCAGTTCCGGGGGTGCGGAACTGTTTTTT. The chain recombines TRBV6-5 with TRBJ1-4; D possibly corresponds to TRBD1 (5 bases). Germline V gene sequence: CDR1 MNHEY, CDR2 SVGAGI. This CDR3 is 12 amino acids long. Trimming took 4 bases from V and 12 from J, leaving 12 bases between them.

This chain uses TRBV2 with TRBJ1-4; TRBD1 aligns across 7 bases. With 8 bases clipped from V and 2 bases from J, the junction kept 5 bases outside the gene matches. Germline CDR1 is SNHLY and CDR2 is FYNNEI. This CDR3 contains 14 residues. CDR3 sequence: CASLPGGTNEKLFF. DNA of the CDR3: TGTGCCAGCTTACCAGGGGGGACTAATGAAAAACTGTTTTTT. The full variable domain, completed using reference TRBV2 and TRBJ1-4, is EPEVTQTPSHQVTQMGQEVILRCVPISNHLYFYWYRQILGQKVEFLVSFYNNEISEKSEIFDDQFSVERPDGSNFTLKIRSTKLEDSAMYFCASLPGGTNEKLFFGSGTQLSVL.

This clonotype has a handful of counts. J is TRBJ2-3 and V is TRBV4-3; 10 positions match TRBD2. V was pared by 6 bases and J by 6 bases, with 15 bases of the junction left unmatched. The CDR3 has 17 amino acids. Germline CDR1 and CDR2: LGHNA and YSLEER. The CDR3 sequence: CASRKELAGILGDTQYF. CDR3 coding DNA: TGCGCCAGCAGAAAGGAACTAGCGGGAATCCTCGGGGATACGCAGTATTTT.

The gene calls are TRBV6-6 and TRBJ1-1; D perhaps matches TRBD1 (6 bases). In germline, CDR1 is MNHNY, CDR2 SVGAGI (reference sequence). The CDR3 has 15 residues. The V gene lost 5 bases and the J gene lost 2 bases, with 15 bases spanning the gap. The DNA for the CDR3 is TGTGCCAGCAGTAGGGCAGGGGACCGAAACACTGAAGCTTTCTTT. Encoded protein: CASSRAGDRNTEAFF.

This clonotype appeared a few times. This chain joins TRBV12-3 or TRBV12-4 and TRBJ1-5; D ambiguous. V was cut by 0 bases and J by 7 bases, with 10 bases left in between. CDR3 size: 14 residues. CDR3 loop: CASSLAVGPQPQHF. CDR3 sequence (DNA): TGTGCCAGCAGTTTAGCGGTGGGTCCCCAGCCCCAGCATTTT.

There are many counts of this clonotype. In nucleotides, the CDR3 is TGTGCCAGCAGTTTATATGAGCAGTTCTTC. It codes for CASSLYEQFF. The genes are TRBV12-3 or TRBV12-4 and TRBJ2-1, with D unresolved. Trimming took off 2 bases at V and 8 bases at J, with 1 base between the two ends. This CDR3 comprises 10 residues.

The V and J genes are TRBV6-6 and TRBJ1-4, with D maybe TRBD1 (6 bases). Between the trimmed V and J ends, which lost 5 bases and 3 bases, there was a span of 16 bases. Germline loops: CDR1 MNHNY, CDR2 SVGAGI (reference sequence). The CDR3 consists of 16 residues. CDR3 protein: CASSPPQQGSNEKLFF. As DNA, the CDR3 is TGTGCCAGCAGTCCCCCTCAACAGGGATCTAATGAAAAACTGTTTTTT.

In this sample, this clonotype turned up a few times. The chain employs TRBV5-1 and TRBJ2-1; TRBD2 is a possible D gene (6 bases). V shed 4 bases and J shed 15 bases, with 17 bases lying between them. The CDR3 runs 12 residues. Germline V lookup: CDR1 SGHRS, CDR2 YFSETQ. The CDR3 sequence: CASSPNEGGGFF. In nucleotides, the CDR3 is TGCGCCAGCAGCCCTAATGAGGGAGGAGGGTTCTTC.

The CDR3 region is CASSPTSGATGELFF. The DNA for the CDR3 is TGCGCCAGCAGCCCGACTAGCGGAGCAACCGGGGAGCTGTTTTTT. The genes are TRBV4-3 and TRBJ2-2; 9 bases are a match to TRBD2. This CDR3 comprises 15 residues. Trimming at V came to 4 bases and at J to 5 bases, leaving 5 bases not matched to a gene. CDR1 is LGHNA, CDR2 YSLEER, per germline.

The table lists this clonotype with many counts. The gene calls are TRBV12-3 or TRBV12-4 and TRBJ2-3; 8 nucleotides line up with TRBD2. The CDR3 extends over 15 amino acids. Trimming removed 3 bases from V and 4 bases from J; junction bases left unmatched: 6. The CDR3 DNA reads TGTGCCAGCAGTTTTCAGAGCGGGAGCGCAGATACGCAGTATTTT. Translation gives CASSFQSGSADTQYF.

This clonotype was seen repeatedly, ten times or more. V usage is TRBV24-1 and J usage is TRBJ2-3; 7 nucleotides agree with TRBD2. The CDR3 totals 16 residues. V shed 7 bases and J 0 bases; nucleotides not matched to a gene: 9. The germline V gene encodes CDR1 KGHDR and CDR2 SFDVKD. CDR3 loop: CATSLRLASSTDTQYF. CDR3 nucleotide sequence: TGTGCCACCAGCCTCCGACTAGCTTCAAGCACAGATACGCAGTATTTT.

This clonotype was picked up a small number of times. The V call is TRBV7-6, the J call TRBJ2-2, with 7 bases lining up with TRBD2. Losses at the gene ends were 1 base for V and 4 bases for J; bases not matched to a gene: 12. The CDR3 is 18 amino acids. Germline-derived CDR1 and CDR2 are SGHVS and FNYEAQ. CDR3 nucleotides: TGTGCCAGCAGCTTAGATTCATATCCGGGCGGGGGCACCGGGGAGCTGTTTTTT. Translation gives CASSLDSYPGGGTGELFF.

V and J are TRBV18 and TRBJ2-6; 8 nucleotides line up with TRBD1. From germline, CDR1 is KGHSH and CDR2 LQKENI. CDR3 length: 17 amino acids. Unmatched junction bases numbered 7, after V lost 6 bases and J lost 0 bases. The CDR3 nucleotides are TGTGCCAGCTCGACGGACAGGGCCAGCTCTGGGGCCAACGTCCTGACTTTC. Translating it yields CASSTDRASSGANVLTF.